The next 20 T cell receptor beta chains were all read from a single sample in a study of blood T cells in healthy people across ages. The authors ran a second PCR of about 7 to 11 cycles using a sample-barcoded 5' primer and a J-beta primer mix. TCRdb redid the calling of the 5' RACE reads with MiXCR, one entry per CDR3 protein. The sample has some 1.5 million distinct CDR3 sequences; 28% are singletons. The sample consisted of blood. The receptors originated from a woman aged 25 to 39 in good health.

This chain connects TRBV2 to TRBJ2-1; 7 bases agree with TRBD2. The CDR3 length is 17 residues. The germline V gene encodes CDR1 SNHLY and CDR2 FYNNEI. The trim removed 5 bases at V and 8 bases at J, leaving 18 bases unmatched. CDR3 region: CASSYSSGTPLLDEQFF. DNA for the CDR3: TGTGCCAGCAGTTACTCGAGCGGGACGCCCCTGTTGGATGAGCAGTTCTTC.

The chain recombines TRBV6-4 with TRBJ2-1; TRBD2 matches 7 bases. This CDR3 spans 15 amino acids. CDR1 is MRHNA, CDR2 SNTAGT, per germline. J lost 4 bases, V lost 6 bases, and 9 bases had no gene match. CDR3: CASSPESSGYNEQFF. The CDR3 nucleotides are TGTGCCAGCAGCCCAGAGTCTAGCGGATACAATGAGCAGTTCTTC.

For this clonotype: Because the CDR3 is missing its conserved closing phenylalanine or tryptophan, this is likely a read error. In nucleotides, the CDR3 is TGTGCCAGCACGAGGGTAGGCGGTTCCTACGAGCAGTACTGC. Protein: CASTRVGGSYEQYC. The chain joins TRBV2 to TRBJ2-7, with D possibly TRBD2 on 5 matching bases. Germline V lookup: CDR1 SNHLY, CDR2 FYNNEI. Trimming pared 7 bases from V and 1 base from J, leaving 14 bases between. The CDR3 spans 14 residues.

The chain couples TRBV19 to TRBJ2-7; TRBD1 might be the D (5 bases). CDR1 and CDR2 (germline): LNHDA, SQIVND (reference sequence). CDR3 length equals 13 residues. The V end lost 2 bases, the J end lost 6 bases, and 11 bases lay between the germline ends. The DNA of the CDR3 is TGTGCCAGTAGTATAAGGCAGGGTGCCGAGCAGTACTTC. As protein: CASSIRQGAEQYF.

This clonotype was seen at least ten times. The V and J genes are TRBV4-3 and TRBJ2-7, with D perhaps TRBD2 (5 bases). This CDR3 spans 13 amino acids. Germline lookup yields CDR1 LGHNA and CDR2 YSLEER. V lost 1 base, J lost 5 bases, and 9 bases lay in between. CDR3 loop: CASSQGTSNEQYF. CDR3 sequence (DNA): TGCGCCAGCAGCCAAGGGACTTCGAACGAGCAGTACTTC.

J is TRBJ2-7 and V is TRBV6-5, with TRBD1 as a possible D gene (8 bases). This CDR3 has 20 amino acids. Germline CDR1 and CDR2: MNHEY and SVGAGI. V lost 0 bases, J lost 6 bases, and 30 bases lay in between. The DNA for the CDR3 is TGTGCCAGCAGTTACTCGTCGGGCAGGGGGCACGGCGGGAGTGGGGGCGAGCAGTACTTC. Its protein product is CASSYSSGRGHGGSGGEQYF.

The chain joins TRBV4-1 to TRBJ1-4; no reliable D call. The CDR3 sequence is 15 residues long. Germline assignment: CDR1 MGHRA and CDR2 YSYEKL. With 0 bases removed from V and 4 bases from J, the gap between germline ends came to 9 bases. CDR3 nucleotide sequence: TGCGCCAGCAGCCAAGAACGACCGAGTAATGAAAAACTGTTTTTT. Translation: CASSQERPSNEKLFF.

The genes are TRBV6-5 and TRBJ2-3; 15 nucleotides agree with TRBD2. V lost 2 bases, J lost 5 bases, and 2 bases stayed unmatched. In germline, CDR1 is MNHEY, CDR2 SVGAGI. There are 16 residues in the CDR3. CDR3 in amino acids: CASSYAGLAGGDTQYF. The CDR3 DNA follows: TGTGCCAGCAGTTACGCGGGACTAGCGGGGGGAGATACGCAGTATTTT.

This clonotype was detected ten times or more. The V gene is TRBV6-4, the J gene TRBJ2-5, with 8 bases identical to TRBD1. CDR3 size: 14 residues. After removal of 4 bases from V and 0 bases from J, the junction contained 1 base not matched to a gene. CDR1 is MRHNA and CDR2 is SNTAGT in the germline V gene. The CDR3 loop is CASSVQGDQETQYF. The CDR3 bases are TGTGCCAGCAGTGTACAGGGGGACCAAGAGACCCAGTACTTC.

A note on this clonotype: The junction shows a germline mismatch at one end, possibly a read error. V usage is TRBV25-1 and J usage is TRBJ1-4, with 9 bases matching TRBD1. This CDR3 is built from 15 residues. Looked up from germline, CDR1 is MGHDK and CDR2 is SYGVNS. This chain's CDR3 is CASSDPGQGREKRFF. CDR3 in DNA: TGTGCCAGCAGTGACCCGGGACAGGGTCGCGAAAAACGGTTTTTT.

The J gene is TRBJ2-5, the V gene TRBV12-3 or TRBV12-4, with 10 bases aligning to TRBD2. CDR3 length equals 15 residues. After removal of 6 bases from V and 4 bases from J, the junction contained 8 bases not matched to a gene. The CDR3 nucleotides are TGTGCCAGCAGACTTAGCGGGGGGAGAGCAGAGACCCAGTACTTC. Its protein is CASRLSGGRAETQYF.

In nucleotides, the CDR3 is TGTGCCACCAGGACTTCTAGCGGGAGCTATGAGCAGTTCTTC. Translated: CATRTSSGSYEQFF. This chain links TRBV15 with TRBJ2-1, with 10 bases fitting TRBD2. With 6 bases clipped from V and 8 bases from J, the junction kept 7 bases outside the gene matches. CDR3 size: 14 residues. The germline CDR1 and CDR2 sequences are LNHNV and YYDKDF (reference sequence).

V usage is TRBV5-6 and J usage is TRBJ1-4; weak D call: TRBD1 (6 bases). This CDR3 has 16 amino acids. Trimming removed 0 bases at V and 4 bases at J, with 13 bases between. CDR1 and CDR2 from the germline V gene are SGHDT and YYEEEE. The CDR3: CASSLDGTRSNEKLFF. The CDR3 region has the DNA TGTGCCAGCAGCTTGGACGGGACAAGGAGTAATGAAAAACTGTTTTTT.

This clonotype showed up just a few times. The rearrangement links TRBV5-1 to TRBJ2-7; TRBD2 agrees at 9 bases. The CDR3 has 15 amino acids. Germline V gene lookup returns CDR1 SGHRS and CDR2 YFSETQ. The V gene end was trimmed by 3 bases and the J gene end by 4 bases; junction bases not matched to a gene: 8. CDR3 region: CASSSASGKHYEQYF. The CDR3 region has the DNA TGCGCCAGCAGCTCCGCTAGCGGGAAGCATTACGAGCAGTACTTC.

This chain joins TRBV4-3 and TRBJ1-2, with 10 bases fitting TRBD1. Germline CDR1 reads LGHNA; CDR2 reads YSLEER. The trim removed 1 base at V and 7 bases at J, leaving 6 bases unmatched. The CDR3 is 15 amino acids. The CDR3 loop reads CASSQVRQGASGYTF. CDR3 DNA: TGCGCCAGCAGCCAAGTCCGACAGGGGGCTTCTGGCTACACCTTC.

This chain uses TRBV20-1 with TRBJ2-1; 8 bases are a match to TRBD2. CDR3 length: 13 amino acids. V was clipped by 6 bases and J by 5 bases; unmatched bases: 6. The germline gives CDR1 DFQATT, CDR2 SNEGSKA (reference sequence). The CDR3 coding sequence is TGCAGTGCCCTTGGGACTAGAGACAATGAGCAGTTCTTC. Residues: CSALGTRDNEQFF.

This clonotype was counted a few times. The J gene is TRBJ2-7, the V gene TRBV18; 9 bases fit TRBD1. CDR1 and CDR2 (germline): KGHSH, LQKENI. The CDR3 covers 15 residues. V lost 0 bases and J lost 6; bases outside the gene matches: 6. CDR3 sequence: CASSPPGTGTREQYF. CDR3 sequence (DNA): TGTGCCAGCTCACCACCGGGGACAGGGACTCGCGAGCAGTACTTC. The full variable domain, rest sourced from reference TRBV18 and TRBJ2-7, is NAGVMQNPRHLVRRRGQEARLRCSPMKGHSHVYWYRQLPEEGLKFMVYLQKENIIDESGMPKERFSAEFPKEGPSILRIQQVVRGDSAAYFCASSPPGTGTREQYFGPGTRLTVT.

Turning to this clonotype: Relative to the germline gene, one junction end is altered; a read error may explain this. This chain joins TRBV10-3 and TRBJ2-1, with 8 bases identical to TRBD1. The CDR3 is made up of 14 amino acids. Germline V CDR1 and CDR2: ENHRY, SYGVKD. CDR3 sequence (DNA): TGTGCCATCAGGGAGTCACAGGGGGGCGATGAGCAGTTCTTC. As protein: CAIRESQGGDEQFF.

The V call is TRBV18, the J call TRBJ1-2; 7 bases are shared with TRBD1. V gave up 2 bases and J gave up 6 bases; unmatched junction bases: 6. Germline V CDR1 and CDR2: KGHSH, LQKENI. The CDR3 spans 14 residues. CDR3 region: CASSPGTGEHGYTF. CDR3 nucleotides: TGTGCCAGCTCACCAGGAACAGGGGAACATGGCTACACCTTC.

This clonotype was observed a handful of times. The chain recombines TRBV7-2 with TRBJ2-1; no clear D gene. The CDR3 runs 11 residues. Germline values: CDR1 SGHTA, CDR2 FQGNSA. Trimming cost V 9 bases and J 10 bases, with 13 bases left between them. Written as DNA, the CDR3 is TGTGCCAGTCTCGGGCAGATAGAGCAGTTCTTC. As protein: CASLGQIEQFF.